Ten or more counts support the clone carrying this T cell receptor (beta chain). This record comes from a study of CD8 T cells in ankylosing spondylitis. Each CDR3 protein gets one entry after TCRdb re-called the 5' RACE reads with MiXCR. Among about 92,000 distinct CDR3 sequences listed, approximately 9% were seen once. The V and J ends lost 4 bases and 6 bases, in that order; junction bases with no gene match: 9. Germline CDR1 is SGHAT and CDR2 is FQNNGV. This CDR3 contains 16 residues. Sequencing was done on a sample of blood, either unsorted or a sorted T cell fraction (not recorded which). This receptor was obtained from a male donor with ankylosing spondylitis or in good health (not recorded which). This sequence joins TRBV11-2 and TRBJ2-1, with 10 nucleotides matching TRBD2. CDR3: CASSSNLGLAINEQFF. In DNA, the CDR3 is TGTGCCAGCAGCTCGAACCTGGGACTAGCGATCAATGAGCAGTTCTTC.